The 21 T cell receptor beta chains given below trace back to one sample, sequenced in a study of blood T cells in healthy people across ages. The use of a sample-barcoded 5' primer and a J-beta primer mix characterized a second PCR of roughly 6 to 11 cycles. TCRdb reanalysed the 5' RACE reads using MiXCR and keeps one entry per CDR3 protein. The sample consists of hundreds of thousands of distinct CDR3 sequences, 20% to 25% of them appearing once. Sequencing was carried out using blood. The receptors come from a man aged 65 to 85 in good health.

The J gene is TRBJ2-7, the V gene TRBV5-1; tentative D call: TRBD2 (5 bases). The ends were cut back, 0 bases at V and 5 bases at J, with 12 bases in the middle. The CDR3 has 14 amino acids. The germline V gene has CDR1 SGHRS and CDR2 YFSETQ. In DNA form, the CDR3 reads TGCGCCAGCAGCTTGGATATGGGAGCAAACGAGCAGTACTTC. It encodes CASSLDMGANEQYF. Combining the CDR3 with reference TRBV5-1 and TRBJ2-7 gives the whole variable domain KAGVTQTPRYLIKTRGQQVTLSCSPISGHRSVSWYQQTPGQGLQFLFEYFSETQRNKGNFPGRFSGRQFSNSRSEMNVSTLELGDSALYLCASSLDMGANEQYFGPGTRLTVT.

In its sample, this clonotype was seen a few times. The chain is built from TRBV2 and TRBJ2-3, with 7 bases matching TRBD1. Germline V gene data show CDR1 as SNHLY and CDR2 as FYNNEI. The CDR3 covers 15 residues. J gave up 1 base and V 6 bases, and 7 bases lay outside the gene matches. This CDR3 reads CASRSKGARTDTQYF. CDR3 coding DNA: TGTGCCAGCAGATCGAAGGGGGCACGCACAGATACGCAGTATTTT. Variable domain in full (rest from reference TRBV2 and TRBJ2-3): EPEVTQTPSHQVTQMGQEVILRCVPISNHLYFYWYRQILGQKVEFLVSFYNNEISEKSEIFDDQFSVERPDGSNFTLKIRSTKLEDSAMYFCASRSKGARTDTQYFGPGTRLTVL.

J is TRBJ1-2 and V is TRBV18; D is perhaps TRBD1 (6 bases). The V end was cut by 6 bases, the J end by 4 bases, with 15 bases between. The CDR3 spans 14 residues. Germline CDR1 is KGHSH and CDR2 is LQKENI. This CDR3 is CASSPGRDIYGYTF. The CDR3 bases are TGTGCCAGCTCCCCCGGACGGGACATCTATGGCTACACCTTC.

The rearrangement uses TRBV20-1 and TRBJ2-5, with D maybe TRBD1 (6 bases). The CDR3 length is 13 residues. The V end was cut by 5 bases, the J end by 1 base, with 11 bases between. The V gene's germline CDR1 is DFQATT and CDR2 SNEGSKA (reference sequence). The CDR3 DNA is TGCAGTGCTGCGGAAGGGGGCCAAGAGACCCAGTACTTC. This sequence encodes CSAAEGGQETQYF.

This clonotype was found a few times. The rearrangement uses TRBV15 and TRBJ2-3; 9 nucleotides align to TRBD1. This CDR3 is built from 16 residues. J gave up 4 bases and V 0 bases, and 5 bases lay outside the gene matches. In germline, CDR1 is LNHNV, CDR2 YYDKDF (reference sequence). This chain's CDR3 is CATSREIQGAADTQYF. The CDR3 nucleotides read TGTGCCACCAGCAGAGAGATACAGGGGGCAGCAGATACGCAGTATTTT.

In nucleotides, the CDR3 is TGTGCCAGCAGTTACTCTCCGGGACAGGGCACTAATGAAAAACTGTTTTTT. Protein: CASSYSPGQGTNEKLFF. This chain links TRBV6-6 with TRBJ1-4; 9 bases match TRBD1. Germline loops: CDR1 MNHNY, CDR2 SVGAGI (reference sequence). The CDR3 contains 17 residues. The J segment lost 2 bases and the V segment lost 0 bases, leaving 4 bases of the junction unmatched.

V is TRBV12-3 or TRBV12-4 and J is TRBJ2-1; 10 bases map to TRBD1. This CDR3 region has 15 residues. After removal of 6 bases from V and 6 bases from J, the junction contained 8 bases not matched to a gene. CDR3 nucleotide sequence: TGTGCCAGCAGACCCGGGACAGGGGATTTCAATGAGCAGTTCTTC. Amino acids: CASRPGTGDFNEQFF.

The V gene is TRBV6-2 or TRBV6-3, the J gene TRBJ2-5; D is unresolved. Germline V gives CDR1 MNHEY, CDR2 SVGEGT. CDR3 length: 12 amino acids. Trimming took 5 bases from V and 4 from J, leaving 8 bases between them. DNA of the CDR3: TGTGCCAGCAGTAAGAGAGCAGAGACCCAGTACTTC. This encodes CASSKRAETQYF.

The rearrangement joins TRBV20-1 to TRBJ2-5; 7 positions match TRBD1. From germline, CDR1 is DFQATT and CDR2 SNEGSKA (reference sequence). Germline trimming cut 4 bases from V and 2 bases from J; bases unmatched to any gene: 4. The CDR3 totals 13 residues. CDR3 in amino acids: CSATRDSQETQYF. The CDR3 coding sequence is TGCAGTGCTACCCGGGACAGTCAAGAGACCCAGTACTTC.

There are many counts of this clonotype. The rearrangement joins TRBV21-1 to TRBJ2-7; TRBD1, the table's D call, lacks a check against the DNA. TRBV21-1 is a pseudogene locus. The CDR3 covers 14 residues. CDR3 amino acids: CASTRQEISYEQYF. In DNA, the CDR3 is TGTGCCAGCACCCGACAGGAAATATCCTACGAGCAGTACTTC.

The chain links TRBV6-1 to TRBJ2-3, with 9 bases identical to TRBD1. The V gene end was trimmed by 6 bases and the J gene end by 4 bases; junction bases not matched to a gene: 8. There are 15 residues in the CDR3. CDR1 MNHNS and CDR2 SASEGT come from the germline V gene. The CDR3 DNA reads as TGTGCCAGCAGACACAGGACAGGGGAACCAGATACGCAGTATTTT. This sequence encodes CASRHRTGEPDTQYF.

This clonotype is a singleton in its sample. The J gene is TRBJ2-7, the V gene TRBV20-1; the match to TRBD1 covers 9 bases. This CDR3 comprises 15 residues. CDR1 DFQATT and CDR2 SNEGSKA come from the germline V gene (reference sequence). Trimming cost V 2 bases and J 6 bases; bases outside gene matches: 11. Written as DNA, the CDR3 is TGCAGTGCTAGATGGGAACAGGGGGCAAGAGGCGAGCAGTACTTC. This translates into CSARWEQGARGEQYF.

The CDR3: CSVYGLAEITDTQYF. Written as DNA, the CDR3 is TGCAGCGTTTACGGACTAGCGGAGATCACAGATACGCAGTATTTT. The rearrangement links TRBV29-1 to TRBJ2-3; TRBD2 agrees at 10 bases. The V and J ends lost 5 bases and 2 bases, in that order; junction bases with no gene match: 7. The CDR3 spans 15 residues. Germline CDR1 SQVTM, CDR2 ANQGSEA.

This chain joins TRBV5-5 and TRBJ1-5, with no clear D. Trimming removed 1 base at V and 4 bases at J, with 9 bases between. This CDR3 is 14 amino acids long. Germline assignment: CDR1 SGHKS and CDR2 YYEKEE (reference sequence). DNA of the CDR3: TGTGCCAGCAGCTTGCATATAGTTAATCAGCCCCAGCATTTT. This sequence encodes CASSLHIVNQPQHF.

This clonotype appeared a few times. CDR3: CASNRDHLSEQFF. As DNA, the CDR3 is TGTGCCAGCAATCGGGACCACCTCAGTGAGCAGTTCTTC. This sequence joins TRBV2 and TRBJ2-1; possibly TRBD1 or TRBD2 for D (5 bases each). CDR1 SNHLY and CDR2 FYNNEI come from the germline V gene. The ends were cut back, 7 bases at V and 9 bases at J, with 16 bases in the middle. The CDR3 length is 13 residues.

This clonotype appeared a few times. The chain uses TRBV7-9 and TRBJ1-4; D is unclear. The V end lost 1 base, the J end lost 5 bases, and 11 bases lay between the germline ends. The CDR3 spans 15 residues. Germline CDR1 is SEHNR and CDR2 is FQNEAQ (reference sequence). The CDR3 spells CASSLGAHTNEKLFF. CDR3 DNA sequence: TGTGCCAGCAGCTTAGGCGCACACACAAATGAAAAACTGTTTTTT.

There are many counts of this clonotype. V usage is TRBV24-1 and J usage is TRBJ2-5; D might be TRBD1 (6 bases). Between the trimmed V and J ends, which lost 4 bases and 5 bases, there was a span of 16 bases. Germline CDR1 is KGHDR and CDR2 is SFDVKD. The CDR3 loop spans 15 amino acids. CDR3 amino acids: CATSDHGTMGETQYF. The CDR3 bases are TGTGCCACCAGTGACCACGGGACAATGGGGGAGACCCAGTACTTC.

A few counts support this clonotype. The chain joins TRBV2 to TRBJ2-7; perhaps TRBD1 as D (5 bases). Trimming shortened V by 1 base and J by 3 bases, and 19 bases separated the two germline ends. Germline CDR1 SNHLY, CDR2 FYNNEI. CDR3 length: 17 amino acids. Here the CDR3 reads CASSEGIPGSPLYEQYF. CDR3 sequence (DNA): TGTGCCAGCAGTGAAGGTATCCCAGGGTCCCCCCTCTACGAGCAGTACTTC.

This clonotype was counted only a few times. The rearrangement joins TRBV20-1 to TRBJ2-5; no firm D call. With 5 bases removed from V and 5 bases from J, the gap between germline ends came to 9 bases. Germline CDR1 reads DFQATT; CDR2 reads SNEGSKA (reference sequence). CDR3 length equals 11 residues. The CDR3 DNA reads as TGCAGTGCTGGAATGTTGGAGACCCAGTACTTC. This encodes CSAGMLETQYF.

This clonotype was picked up a small number of times. This chain uses TRBV5-1 with TRBJ2-5; 9 bases line up with TRBD1. J lost 2 bases, V lost 0 bases, and 2 bases had no gene match. Germline CDR1 reads SGHRS; CDR2 reads YFSETQ. This CDR3 has 15 amino acids. Here the CDR3 reads CASSLVTGGQETQYF. The CDR3 DNA reads as TGCGCCAGCAGCTTGGTGACAGGGGGACAAGAGACCCAGTACTTC.

V usage is TRBV20-1 and J usage is TRBJ2-5; TRBD1 matches 9 bases. The last part of the DNA fits TRBJ2-7 better; the J call may be wrong. Germline assignment: CDR1 DFQATT and CDR2 SNEGSKA (reference sequence). The CDR3 contains 16 residues. This CDR3 is CSARAGTGLNGDEQYF. The CDR3 coding sequence is TGCAGTGCTAGAGCCGGGACAGGGTTGAACGGTGACGAGCAGTACTTC.